The 17 T cell receptor beta chains presented below share a single source sample, sequenced in a study of T cell repertoires in cytomegalovirus infection. TCRdb recomputed calls from the reads with MiXCR, one row per CDR3 protein. The sample has 250,000 to 300,000 distinct CDR3 sequences; roughly 23% are singletons. Sample: PBMCs. All receptors derive from a human donor in good health (CMV status not recorded). Some clones in this sample may be carry-over from other donors' samples.

The table lists this clonotype with a few counts. This chain links TRBV20-1 with TRBJ2-1; 10 bases align to TRBD2. This CDR3 region has 16 residues. The ends lost 0 bases at V and 9 bases at J; junction bases unmatched: 11. The germline V gene has CDR1 DFQATT and CDR2 SNEGSKA (reference sequence). The CDR3 DNA reads TGCAGTGCTAGAGATCCACGGCTAGCGGGAGAGGGTGAGCAGTTCTTC. Protein sequence: CSARDPRLAGEGEQFF.

This clonotype turned up a few times. This sequence joins TRBV24-1 and TRBJ2-3; no reliable D call. Per germline, CDR1 KGHDR and CDR2 SFDVKD. V gave up 6 bases and J gave up 6 bases, with 6 bases separating them. This CDR3 region has 11 residues. CDR3 nucleotides: TGTGCCACCAGTTCTTTGGATACGCAGTATTTT. It codes for CATSSLDTQYF.

About this clonotype: A much larger clone lies one base from this, so it may be a read error. This chain links TRBV7-2 with TRBJ1-1, with D perhaps matching TRBD1 (5 bases). Germline V gene data show CDR1 as SGHTA and CDR2 as FQGNSA. This CDR3 is 15 amino acids long. The CDR3 loop reads CASSLTRGVNAEAFF. For the CDR3, the DNA is TGTGCCAGCAGCTTAACAAGGGGTGTGAACGCTGAAGCTTTCTTT.

This clonotype was recorded many times. The V gene is TRBV7-8, the J gene TRBJ2-3; the D is unclear. Per the germline V gene, CDR1 is SGHVS and CDR2 is FQNEAQ. Trimming removed 0 bases from V and 5 bases from J, with 3 bases in between. This CDR3 spans 12 amino acids. In DNA form, the CDR3 reads TGTGCCAGCAGCTTAGCGGTAGATACGCAGTATTTT. It encodes CASSLAVDTQYF.

This clonotype was detected many times. The chain links TRBV12-3 or TRBV12-4 to TRBJ1-5, with 7 bases lining up with TRBD1. This CDR3 is built from 14 residues. V shed 2 bases and J 4 bases; nucleotides not matched to a gene: 2. CDR3: CASSLRQGNQPQHF. CDR3 bases: TGTGCCAGCAGTTTACGACAGGGAAATCAGCCCCAGCATTTT.

This clonotype was recorded at least ten times. This rearrangement joins TRBV7-2 to TRBJ2-7; D call uncertain. CDR3 length equals 14 residues. The V end was cut by 7 bases, the J end by 4 bases, with 17 bases between. CDR1 is SGHTA and CDR2 is FQGNSA in the germline V gene. This CDR3 reads CASTPPPKVYEQYF. As DNA, the CDR3 is TGTGCCAGCACCCCGCCCCCCAAAGTATACGAGCAGTACTTC.

V usage is TRBV27 and J usage is TRBJ2-1; TRBD2 aligns across 11 bases. Germline V gene lookup returns CDR1 MNHEY and CDR2 SMNVEV (reference sequence). Unmatched junction bases numbered 8, after V lost 2 bases and J lost 5 bases. The CDR3 consists of 17 residues. The CDR3 here is CASSLRGTSGLNNEQFF. The CDR3 DNA reads TGTGCCAGCAGTTTACGGGGGACTAGCGGACTTAACAATGAGCAGTTCTTC.

In this sample, this clonotype turned up a few times. V and J are TRBV24-1 and TRBJ2-7; 7 nucleotides line up with TRBD1. Germline assignment: CDR1 KGHDR and CDR2 SFDVKD. The CDR3 spans 14 residues. J gave up 0 bases and V 7 bases, and 5 bases lay outside the gene matches. CDR3 amino acids: CATRPGQSSYEQYF. The CDR3 DNA is TGTGCCACCAGACCGGGACAGAGCTCCTACGAGCAGTACTTC.

As concerns this clonotype: This may be a read error, as it is one base from a much larger clone. This chain uses TRBV7-2 with TRBJ1-1; TRBD1 might be the D (6 bases). Germline V CDR1 and CDR2: SGHTA, FQGNSA. The CDR3 runs 15 residues. V shed 1 base and J shed 3 bases, with 12 bases lying between them. The CDR3 coding sequence is TGTGCCAGCAGCTTAGGGGACGACAGGTACACTGAAGCTTTCTTT. This gives the protein CASSLGDDRYTEAFF.

The V and J genes are TRBV5-5 and TRBJ1-6; D might be TRBD1 (6 bases). CDR3 length: 16 amino acids. Trimming left V 4 bases short and J 10 bases short, with 21 bases between. CDR1 SGHKS and CDR2 YYEKEE come from the germline V gene (reference sequence). For the CDR3, the DNA is TGTGCCAGCAGCAACCTACAGGGTAGAGGGGGGTCACCCCTCCACTTT. Encoded protein: CASSNLQGRGGSPLHF.

This clonotype has more than one count but fewer than ten. The chain carries TRBV11-2 and TRBJ1-1; no definite D call. Trimming left V 5 bases short and J 0 bases short, with 13 bases between. The V gene's germline CDR1 is SGHAT and CDR2 FQNNGV. The CDR3 extends over 15 amino acids. The CDR3 loop reads CASSPSQVMNTEAFF. The DNA of the CDR3 is TGTGCCAGCAGCCCGTCGCAAGTCATGAACACTGAAGCTTTCTTT.

The CDR3 DNA reads as TGTGCCAGCAGCATCGGAGGTCGGTTGGAGCAGTACTTC. Protein product: CASSIGGRLEQYF. The chain is built from TRBV5-4 and TRBJ2-7; a possible D gene is TRBD2 (5 bases). The CDR3 sequence is 13 residues long. Between the trimmed V and J ends, which lost 4 bases and 7 bases, there was a span of 15 bases. In germline, CDR1 is SGHNT, CDR2 YYREEE (reference sequence).

This chain uses TRBV9 with TRBJ2-5; TRBD1 aligns across 7 bases. The CDR3 runs to 15 residues. In germline, CDR1 is SGDLS, CDR2 YYNGEE. Trimming removed 2 bases from V and 2 bases from J; junction bases left unmatched: 6. The CDR3 nucleotides read TGTGCCAGCAGCGTCCTGGGACAGATACAAGAGACCCAGTACTTC. It yields the protein CASSVLGQIQETQYF.

CDR3 in DNA: TGCAGTGCTCGGAACCTCTATCGGGGGGGCACAGATACGCAGTATTTT. It codes for CSARNLYRGGTDTQYF. The gene calls are TRBV20-1 and TRBJ2-3, with 7 nucleotides matching TRBD2. The CDR3 length is 16 residues. CDR1 and CDR2 from the germline V gene are DFQATT and SNEGSKA (reference sequence). After removal of 5 bases from V and 1 base from J, the junction contained 12 bases not matched to a gene.

This clonotype was counted between two and nine times. This CDR3 is CASSIGTTPGETQYF. Here the CDR3 DNA reads TGTGCCAGTAGTATCGGGACTACACCCGGAGAGACCCAGTACTTC. The gene calls are TRBV19 and TRBJ2-5, with 7 bases lining up with TRBD2. J gave up 4 bases and V 3 bases, and 8 bases lay outside the gene matches. Germline V gene lookup returns CDR1 LNHDA and CDR2 SQIVND (reference sequence). This CDR3 is 15 amino acids long.

This clonotype was counted ten times or more. The chain uses TRBV7-2 and TRBJ1-1; TRBD1 might be the D (5 bases). V was shortened by 5 bases and J by 10 bases, with 17 bases between the two germline ends. Germline V gene data show CDR1 as SGHTA and CDR2 as FQGNSA. This CDR3 is 13 amino acids long. CDR3 bases: TGTGCCAGCAGCGCCCTTGACGGGGGGGTAGCTTTCTTT. Protein sequence: CASSALDGGVAFF.

As regards this clonotype: A much larger clone differs from this one at a single base, so this may be a read error. The rearrangement uses TRBV7-3 and TRBJ2-1; TRBD2 matches 8 bases. The germline V gene encodes CDR1 SGHTA and CDR2 FQGTGA. The CDR3 totals 15 residues. CDR3 sequence reads: CASGAGGSSYNKQFF. The CDR3 bases are TGTGCCAGCGGTGCGGGGGGAAGCTCCTACAATAAGCAGTTCTTC.